A selection of T cell receptor beta chains follows, all from one sample in a study of T cells in Graves' hyperthyroidism and ophthalmopathy. TCRdb redid the calling of the multiplex PCR reads with MiXCR, one entry per CDR3 protein. This table has about 570,000 distinct CDR3 sequences, 46% appearing once. Sequenced: peripheral blood or thyroid tissue (not recorded which). These receptors came from an adult woman with Graves' disease, either hyperthyroidism or ophthalmopathy (not recorded which). CDR3s include the opening cysteine and the closing phenylalanine or tryptophan. The order of the fields is clone size, V gene, J gene, D gene, CDR3 DNA, CDR3 protein. The D gene is left open where the match is weak. Clone size, where shown, is once, few, many, or a class for clones that have expanded.

abundance: -; v_gene: TRBV7-9; j_gene: TRBJ2-7; d_gene: -; CDR3nt: TGTGCCAGCAGCCACCCATTCGAGCTACACTACGAGCAGTACTTC; CDR3aa: CASSHPFELHYEQYF
abundance: -; v_gene: TRBV20-1; j_gene: TRBJ2-7; d_gene: TRBD2; CDR3nt: TGCAGTGCTAGAGATCTCTCCAGCGGGAGCTCCTACGAGCAGTACTTC; CDR3aa: CSARDLSSGSSYEQYF
abundance: -; v_gene: TRBV27; j_gene: TRBJ1-2; d_gene: -; CDR3nt: TGTGCCACAAGAAGTGTAGGCAGGGTAAACTATGGCTACACCTTC; CDR3aa: CATRSVGRVNYGYTF
abundance: few; v_gene: TRBV19; j_gene: TRBJ2-6; d_gene: TRBD1; CDR3nt: TGTGCCAGTAGTGCGACAGGGAGCTTTGGGGCCAACGTCCTGACTTTC; CDR3aa: CASSATGSFGANVLTF
abundance: many; v_gene: TRBV4-2; j_gene: TRBJ1-5; d_gene: -; CDR3nt: TGTGCCAGCAGCCAAGACCGCCCCGAAGGGTGGGACAATCAGCCCCAGCATTTT; CDR3aa: CASSQDRPEGWDNQPQHF
abundance: many; v_gene: TRBV29-1; j_gene: TRBJ1-3; d_gene: -; CDR3nt: TGCAGCGTTGTGGGGGCTGGAAACACCATATATTTT; CDR3aa: CSVVGAGNTIYF
abundance: -; v_gene: TRBV7-2; j_gene: TRBJ2-6; d_gene: TRBD2; CDR3nt: TGTGCCAGGCTAGCGGGAGTCACGGGAGGGGCCAACGTCCTGACTTTC; CDR3aa: CARLAGVTGGANVLTF
abundance: few; v_gene: TRBV7-8; j_gene: TRBJ2-3; d_gene: TRBD2; CDR3nt: TGTGCCAGCAGCCCCGCGCGGGAGGCCACAGATACGCAGTATTTT; CDR3aa: CASSPAREATDTQYF
abundance: -; v_gene: TRBV7-9; j_gene: TRBJ2-3; d_gene: -; CDR3nt: TGTGCCAGCAGCTTAGCCGCGCGGGGCACAGATACGCAGTATTTT; CDR3aa: CASSLAARGTDTQYF
abundance: -; v_gene: TRBV20-1; j_gene: TRBJ2-7; d_gene: -; CDR3nt: TGCAGTGCTAGTCGGGCAGCGCAGATCTCCTACGAGCAGTACTTC; CDR3aa: CSASRAAQISYEQYF
abundance: -; v_gene: TRBV7-9; j_gene: TRBJ1-2; d_gene: -; CDR3nt: TGTGCCAGCAGCCCTGATGCAGGGTTGGGAGGCTACACCTTC; CDR3aa: CASSPDAGLGGYTF
abundance: -; v_gene: TRBV2; j_gene: TRBJ2-3; d_gene: -; CDR3nt: TGTGCCAGCGCTACAGTTGACGATACGCAGTATTTT; CDR3aa: CASATVDDTQYF
abundance: many; v_gene: TRBV9; j_gene: TRBJ2-5; d_gene: -; CDR3nt: TGTGCCAGCAGCTCCCTAGGTGGGGGCGCCGGGGAGACCCAGTACTTC; CDR3aa: CASSSLGGGAGETQYF
abundance: few; v_gene: TRBV12-3/TRBV12-4; j_gene: TRBJ1-6; d_gene: -; CDR3nt: TGTGCCAGCAGTTTAGAACGGCAGAGATATAATTCACCCCTCCACTTT; CDR3aa: CASSLERQRYNSPLHF
abundance: few; v_gene: TRBV9; j_gene: TRBJ2-7; d_gene: -; CDR3nt: TGTGCCAGCAGTGTGGGGGGCCGCTCCTACGAGCAGTACTTC; CDR3aa: CASSVGGRSYEQYF
abundance: -; v_gene: TRBV7-2; j_gene: TRBJ1-3; d_gene: -; CDR3nt: TGTGCCAGCAGCTTAGAGGGGGGCACCATATATTTT; CDR3aa: CASSLEGGTIYF
abundance: once; v_gene: TRBV7-3; j_gene: TRBJ1-1; d_gene: -; CDR3nt: TGTGCCAGCAGTTTGAACCGAATTAGCGGAAACACTGAAGCTTTCTTT; CDR3aa: CASSLNRISGNTEAFF
abundance: -; v_gene: TRBV10-3; j_gene: TRBJ1-5; d_gene: -; CDR3nt: TGTGCCATCAGTGAAACAGGGCAGCCCCAGCATTTT; CDR3aa: CAISETGQPQHF
abundance: -; v_gene: TRBV19; j_gene: TRBJ2-1; d_gene: -; CDR3nt: TGTGCCAGTAGACCAAGGACTAAGAGTCTTGATGAGCAGTTCTTC; CDR3aa: CASRPRTKSLDEQFF
abundance: -; v_gene: TRBV6-4; j_gene: TRBJ2-7; d_gene: -; CDR3nt: TGTGCCAGCAGTGACTCGCTAAAGCCTTCCTACGAGCAGTACTTC; CDR3aa: CASSDSLKPSYEQYF
abundance: many; v_gene: TRBV7-8; j_gene: TRBJ2-2; d_gene: -; CDR3nt: TGTGCCAGCAGCCCCCCGCGTGTGAGACCAGCCGGGGAGCTGTTTTTT; CDR3aa: CASSPPRVRPAGELFF
abundance: -; v_gene: TRBV7-9; j_gene: TRBJ2-7; d_gene: -; CDR3nt: TGTGCCAGCAGTCCCCCTTTATCGGGAGTAACCTACGAGCAGTACTTC; CDR3aa: CASSPPLSGVTYEQYF
abundance: once; v_gene: TRBV6-5; j_gene: TRBJ2-7; d_gene: -; CDR3nt: TGTGCCAGCAGAAACGAGATTCGCGACGAGCAGTACTTC; CDR3aa: CASRNEIRDEQYF
abundance: -; v_gene: TRBV7-9; j_gene: TRBJ2-5; d_gene: -; CDR3nt: TGTGCCAGCAGTTCGATTGCCGCGGAGACCCAGTACTTC; CDR3aa: CASSSIAAETQYF
abundance: -; v_gene: TRBV5-5; j_gene: TRBJ1-4; d_gene: -; CDR3nt: TGTGCCAGCAGCTTCAGGGAGTCAGGCCAACTGTTTTTT; CDR3aa: CASSFRESGQLFF
abundance: many; v_gene: TRBV4-1; j_gene: TRBJ2-7; d_gene: -; CDR3nt: TGCGCCAGCAGCCAAGAAGGGGGACCTAACTACGAGCAGTACTTC; CDR3aa: CASSQEGGPNYEQYF